This passage covers 30 T cell receptor beta chains from one sample sequenced in a study of T cells after yellow fever vaccination. One entry per CDR3 protein, called by TCRdb with MiXCR from the 5' RACE reads. Of a few hundred thousand distinct CDR3 sequences listed, around 3.1% are singletons. This specimen consisted of CD4+ T cells sorted from PBMCs, obtained 10 days after the yellow fever booster vaccination. The receptors here all came from a man between 18 and 35 years old who received the YFV17D yellow fever vaccine.

This clonotype was picked up many times. The CDR3 nucleotides are TGTGCCAGCAGCTTAAGGGACAGTTCGCCCTATGGCTACACCTTC. Protein: CASSLRDSSPYGYTF. The J gene is TRBJ1-2, the V gene TRBV7-2, with 7 bases fitting TRBD1. The junction had 7 bases not matched to a gene; V was cut back by 2 bases and J by 4 bases. CDR3 length equals 15 residues. From germline, CDR1 is SGHTA and CDR2 FQGNSA.

This clonotype was detected ten times or more. The chain is built from TRBV7-2 and TRBJ2-3; 9 bases align to TRBD2. Germline loops: CDR1 SGHTA, CDR2 FQGNSA. V lost 2 bases, J lost 2 bases, and 5 bases stayed unmatched. This CDR3 has 16 residues. The CDR3 sequence is CASSLRAGGATDTQYF. In DNA, the CDR3 is TGTGCCAGCAGCTTACGAGCGGGGGGCGCCACAGATACGCAGTATTTT.

In its sample, this clonotype was seen a few times. V and J are TRBV5-1 and TRBJ1-5, with TRBD1 as a possible D gene (5 bases). The CDR3 has 16 residues. The germline CDR1 and CDR2 sequences are SGHRS and YFSETQ. The ends were cut back, 0 bases at V and 3 bases at J, with 13 bases in the middle. CDR3 nucleotides: TGCGCCAGCAGCTTGGGTATCGGGGGGTACAATCAGCCCCAGCATTTT. Translation gives CASSLGIGGYNQPQHF.

This clonotype was seen a handful of times. The rearrangement uses TRBV20-1 and TRBJ1-6; D is undetermined. The CDR3 is 16 amino acids. V lost 2 bases and J 8 bases, leaving 19 bases between the germline ends. In germline, CDR1 is DFQATT, CDR2 SNEGSKA (reference sequence). The CDR3 is CSARKAARPADSPLHF. The CDR3 DNA reads as TGCAGTGCTAGAAAAGCGGCCCGACCGGCGGATTCACCCCTCCACTTT.

This clonotype has only a few counts. The chain couples TRBV5-6 to TRBJ2-5; D might be TRBD2 (6 bases). Per the germline V gene, CDR1 is SGHDT and CDR2 is YYEEEE. Between the trimmed V and J ends, which lost 6 bases and 1 base, there was a span of 22 bases. CDR3 length: 17 amino acids. CDR3 sequence reads: CASTPGLKFTRQETQYF. As DNA, the CDR3 is TGTGCCAGCACCCCGGGACTCAAGTTCACCCGCCAAGAGACCCAGTACTTC.

This clonotype came up many times. The chain joins TRBV20-1 to TRBJ2-7; D is undetermined. This CDR3 contains 14 residues. Germline CDR1 reads DFQATT; CDR2 reads SNEGSKA (reference sequence). Trimming left V 4 bases short and J 3 bases short, with 16 bases between. CDR3 DNA sequence: TGCAGTGCTATAAAGCCCTCCATATACTACGAGCAGTACGTC. Residues: CSAIKPSIYYEQYV.

At least ten counts were recorded for this clonotype. The genes are TRBV5-1 and TRBJ1-2, with D hard to call. The V end lost 2 bases, the J end lost 0 bases, and 8 bases lay between the germline ends. In germline, CDR1 is SGHRS, CDR2 YFSETQ. The CDR3 has 14 residues. The CDR3, as DNA: TGCGCCAGCAGCTTTCCAGGCTCTAACTATGGCTACACCTTC. It specifies CASSFPGSNYGYTF.

In this sample, this clonotype turned up many times. This CDR3 reads CASRPTGRREAFF. The CDR3 nucleotides read TGTGCCAGCAGACCAACAGGGAGGAGAGAAGCTTTCTTT. The V and J genes are TRBV28 and TRBJ1-1; weak D call: TRBD1 (6 bases). V was clipped by 6 bases and J by 8 bases, with 16 bases between them. CDR1 is MDHEN, CDR2 SYDVKM, per germline. The CDR3 covers 13 residues. The variable domain in full, completed from reference TRBV28 and TRBJ1-1, reads DVKVTQSSRYLVKRTGEKVFLECVQDMDHENMFWYRQDPGLGLRLIYFSYDVKMKEKGDIPEGYSVSREKKERFSLILESASTNQTSMYLCASRPTGRREAFFGQGTRLTVV.

The table lists this clonotype with a few counts. The chain couples TRBV9 to TRBJ2-1, with 8 bases identical to TRBD2. The CDR3 is made up of 16 amino acids. Trimming removed 0 bases from V and 2 bases from J; junction bases left unmatched: 4. Germline lookup yields CDR1 SGDLS and CDR2 YYNGEE. The CDR3 DNA follows: TGTGCCAGCAGCGTAGCGGGGGGGAATACCTACAATGAGCAGTTCTTC. Residues: CASSVAGGNTYNEQFF.

This clonotype was detected many times. The V gene is TRBV7-9, the J gene TRBJ1-1, with D possibly matching TRBD1 (5 bases). From germline, CDR1 is SEHNR and CDR2 FQNEAQ (reference sequence). V dropped 6 bases and J dropped 0 bases, with 20 bases sitting between them. This CDR3 region has 17 residues. CDR3 protein: CASSYGPGRRMNTEAFF. The CDR3 region has the DNA TGTGCCAGCAGTTATGGGCCGGGACGGCGCATGAACACTGAAGCTTTCTTT. Drawing the rest from reference TRBV7-9 and TRBJ1-1, the complete variable domain is DTGVSQNPRHKITKRGQNVTFRCDPISEHNRLYWYRQTLGQGPEFLTYFQNEAQLEKSRLLSDRFSAERPKGSFSTLEIQRTEQGDSAMYLCASSYGPGRRMNTEAFFGQGTRLTVV.

Only a few counts were recorded for this clonotype. The CDR3 nucleotides read TGCAGTGCCAAGAGGGCGGAGACCCAGTACTTC. Translating it yields CSAKRAETQYF. V and J are TRBV20-1 and TRBJ2-5; weak D call: TRBD2 (5 bases). This CDR3 is 11 amino acids long. Germline lookup yields CDR1 DFQATT and CDR2 SNEGSKA (reference sequence). Trimming took off 6 bases at V and 5 bases at J, with 10 bases between the two ends.

The chain has TRBV18 and TRBJ1-2; TRBD1 might be the D (5 bases). The V and J ends lost 6 bases and 4 bases respectively, with 12 bases between them. Germline assignment: CDR1 KGHSH and CDR2 LQKENI. CDR3 length: 13 residues. The chain's CDR3 is CASSPREPYGYTF. DNA of the CDR3: TGTGCCAGCTCGCCCAGGGAGCCCTATGGCTACACCTTC. Looking up the rest from reference TRBV18 and TRBJ1-2 gives the full variable domain: NAGVMQNPRHLVRRRGQEARLRCSPMKGHSHVYWYRQLPEEGLKFMVYLQKENIIDESGMPKERFSAEFPKEGPSILRIQQVVRGDSAAYFCASSPREPYGYTFGSGTRLTVV.

This clonotype showed up just a few times. J is TRBJ2-1 and V is TRBV5-4; TRBD1 is a possible D gene (6 bases). The CDR3 consists of 15 residues. Trimming took off 4 bases at V and 10 bases at J, with 21 bases between the two ends. Germline CDR1 SGHNT, CDR2 YYREEE (reference sequence). CDR3 DNA sequence: TGTGCCAGCAGCACGAGACAGGCCGACAGTGAGGAGCAGTTCTTC. It yields the protein CASSTRQADSEEQFF.

This clonotype was seen ten or more times. This chain connects TRBV30 to TRBJ1-1; unclear D gene. Trimming cost V 3 bases and J 1 base, with 6 bases left between them. The CDR3 has 12 residues. Germline CDR1 is GTSNPN and CDR2 is SVGIG (reference sequence). CDR3 in amino acids: CAWSQPNTEAFF. The CDR3 region has the DNA TGTGCCTGGAGCCAGCCGAACACTGAAGCTTTCTTT. Looking up the rest from reference TRBV30 and TRBJ1-1 gives the full variable domain: SQTIHQWPATLVQPVGSPLSLECTVEGTSNPNLYWYRQAAGRGLQLLFYSVGIGQISSEVPQNLSASRPQDRQFILSSKKLLLSDSGFYLCAWSQPNTEAFFGQGTRLTVV.

This clonotype was recorded at least ten times. The chain recombines TRBV14 with TRBJ2-4, with 7 bases aligning to TRBD1. Germline V gene lookup returns CDR1 SGHDN and CDR2 FVKESK. The V and J ends lost 1 base and 0 bases, in that order; junction bases with no gene match: 6. The CDR3 is made up of 17 amino acids. CDR3 coding DNA: TGTGCCAGCAGCCAAGCGGTAGGGGGCCTAGCCAAAAACATTCAGTACTTC. The encoded protein is CASSQAVGGLAKNIQYF.

This clonotype has just a few counts. The chain uses TRBV25-1 and TRBJ1-1; D is possibly TRBD1 (5 bases). V was cut by 3 bases and J by 5 bases, with 16 bases left in between. Germline lookup yields CDR1 MGHDK and CDR2 SYGVNS. CDR3 length: 15 residues. The CDR3 nucleotides read TGTGCCAGCAGTGATGGGGCCGGGGGGTTGACTGAAGCTTTCTTT. This codes for CASSDGAGGLTEAFF.

The chain recombines TRBV7-9 with TRBJ1-2; D remains unclear. The germline V gene encodes CDR1 SEHNR and CDR2 FQNEAQ (reference sequence). Trimming stripped 7 bases from V and 6 bases from J, with 3 bases between. There are 9 residues in the CDR3. CDR3 sequence: CASNDGYTF. In nucleotides, the CDR3 is TGTGCCAGCAACGATGGCTACACCTTC.

This clonotype occurred many times. The chain uses TRBV12-3 or TRBV12-4 and TRBJ1-5; 8 bases line up with TRBD1. The CDR3 length is 20 residues. Trimming removed 6 bases from V and 0 bases from J; junction bases left unmatched: 19. The CDR3 nucleotides read TGTGCCAGCAGGGGACCTCCCATGCGACAGGGGTATAGTAGCAATCAGCCCCAGCATTTT. Amino acids: CASRGPPMRQGYSSNQPQHF.

The gene calls are TRBV12-3 or TRBV12-4 and TRBJ2-5; 7 bases fit TRBD1. V shed 6 bases and J 4 bases; nucleotides not matched to a gene: 8. CDR3 length: 14 amino acids. CDR3 in amino acids: CASSRTGVAETQYF. CDR3 bases: TGTGCCAGCAGCCGAACAGGGGTCGCAGAGACCCAGTACTTC.

This clonotype was recorded many times. The chain employs TRBV5-4 and TRBJ2-5; no clear D. Trimming left V 2 bases short and J 1 base short, with 12 bases between. Germline CDR1 and CDR2: SGHNT and YYREEE (reference sequence). The length of the CDR3 is 15 residues. CDR3 coding DNA: TGTGCCAGCAGCTTCACAAGCCGCCCCCAAGAGACCCAGTACTTC. Its protein product is CASSFTSRPQETQYF.

The table lists this clonotype with a few counts. This rearrangement joins TRBV4-3 to TRBJ1-5; a weak D match, TRBD1 (6 bases). V lost 0 bases and J lost 2, with 14 bases in between. Germline V gene lookup returns CDR1 LGHNA and CDR2 YSLEER. The CDR3 is 17 residues long. This chain's CDR3 is CASSQDGGARGNQPQHF. CDR3 in DNA: TGCGCCAGCAGCCAAGACGGGGGGGCGCGGGGCAATCAGCCCCAGCATTTT.

The J gene is TRBJ1-2, the V gene TRBV28; D gene unclear. The CDR3 loop spans 14 amino acids. Germline lookup yields CDR1 MDHEN and CDR2 SYDVKM. Trimming took off 6 bases at V and 2 bases at J, with 13 bases between the two ends. The DNA of the CDR3 is TGTGCCAGCAGCCTGGGTCCGAAGAACTATGGCTACACCTTC. It codes for CASSLGPKNYGYTF.

This sequence joins TRBV6-2 or TRBV6-3 and TRBJ2-7; the match to TRBD1 covers 9 bases. V shed 7 bases and J 6 bases; nucleotides not matched to a gene: 10. The V gene's germline CDR1 is MNHEY and CDR2 SVGEGT. The CDR3 has 14 residues. The CDR3 region is CASTRTGDWVEQYV. DNA of the CDR3: TGTGCCAGCACCCGGACAGGGGATTGGGTCGAGCAGTACGTC.

This clonotype was picked up many times. The V and J genes are TRBV6-1 and TRBJ1-5, with D hard to call. Germline V gene lookup returns CDR1 MNHNS and CDR2 SASEGT. The CDR3 sequence is 13 residues long. The ends were cut back, 6 bases at V and 4 bases at J, with 10 bases in the middle. The CDR3 region has the DNA TGTGCCAGCAGCCTCCTTCAGAATCAGCCCCAGCATTTT. Translation: CASSLLQNQPQHF.

The CDR3 DNA reads TGTGCCACCAAACCTAGCTCTGGAAACACCATATATTTT. As protein: CATKPSSGNTIYF. The chain is built from TRBV15 and TRBJ1-3, with D unresolved. CDR1 is LNHNV and CDR2 is YYDKDF in the germline V gene (reference sequence). V was clipped by 7 bases and J by 0 bases, with 7 bases between them. The CDR3 is 13 amino acids.

This clonotype was seen a few times. The chain recombines TRBV7-9 with TRBJ2-1; 9 bases align to TRBD2. Germline values: CDR1 SEHNR, CDR2 FQNEAQ (reference sequence). The J segment lost 6 bases and the V segment lost 5 bases, leaving 23 bases of the junction unmatched. This CDR3 has 20 residues. CDR3 region: CASSTETGGIPSGVLNEQFF. CDR3 coding DNA: TGTGCCAGCAGCACCGAGACAGGCGGTATTCCTAGCGGGGTACTCAATGAGCAGTTCTTC.

This clonotype was observed a handful of times. The chain has TRBV12-3 or TRBV12-4 and TRBJ1-5, with a possible D match to TRBD1 (5 bases). This CDR3 is built from 13 residues. Between the trimmed V and J ends, which lost 7 bases and 3 bases, there was a span of 10 bases. The CDR3 bases are TGTGCCAGCAAAACAGGTCCCAATCAGCCCCAGCATTTT. Translation: CASKTGPNQPQHF.

This clonotype was detected a few times. The V gene is TRBV12-3 or TRBV12-4, the J gene TRBJ2-5, with a tentative D call TRBD1 (7 bases). The V gene lost 1 base and the J gene lost 7 bases, with 13 bases spanning the gap. The CDR3 runs to 14 residues. This CDR3 is CASSLVYQGGTQYF. Here the CDR3 DNA reads TGTGCCAGCAGTTTAGTCTACCAGGGGGGGACCCAGTACTTC.

The chain links TRBV6-1 to TRBJ1-3; no clear D. This CDR3 spans 16 amino acids. Germline lookup yields CDR1 MNHNS and CDR2 SASEGT. V was pared by 4 bases and J by 2 bases, with 15 bases between. Here the CDR3 reads CASSAYPGGTGNTIYF. Written as DNA, the CDR3 is TGTGCCAGCAGTGCTTATCCCGGCGGGACTGGAAACACCATATATTTT.

This clonotype was seen at least ten times. CDR3 bases: TGTGCCAGCAGCTTGGGATGGTCTGGAAACACCATATATTTT. Translating gives CASSLGWSGNTIYF. The chain combines TRBV7-2 with TRBJ1-3, with D uncertain. Trimming left V 3 bases short and J 1 base short, with 7 bases between. Germline values: CDR1 SGHTA, CDR2 FQGNSA. This CDR3 is built from 14 residues.